A selection of T cell receptor beta chains follows, all from one sample in a study of cytomegalovirus exposure and HLA in healthy donors. TCRdb's copy holds only in-frame clones and misses some; the assay was immunoSEQ multiplex PCR. The profile shows 85,000 to 120,000 clones, less than 85% of them singletons. Sequencing used PBMCs. These receptor sequences come from a man between 60 and 75 years old in good health and CMV-seronegative. Both conserved end residues are part of each CDR3. A D gene is named only where the DNA matches it firmly. Size is omitted from some rows. Given values are once, few, many or a class for expanded clones.

clone_size	d_call	v_call	j_call	cdr3_aa	cdr3_nt
NA	NA	TRBV15	TRBJ2-7	CATSSLVERAGTYEQYF	TGTGCCACCAGCAGCCTGGTTGAAAGGGCAGGGACCTACGAGCAGTACTTC
NA	NA	TRBV5-1	TRBJ2-7	CASSPRLEGVTYEQYF	TGCGCCAGCAGCCCACGGTTAGAGGGTGTTACCTACGAGCAGTACTTC
NA	TRBD1	TRBV10-3	TRBJ2-7	CAIAPDRGLTYEQYF	TGTGCCATCGCTCCGGACAGGGGGCTAACCTACGAGCAGTACTTC
NA	NA	TRBV6-6	TRBJ1-1	CATVRGGGTEAFF	TGTGCCACCGTCCGGGGGGGAGGTACTGAAGCTTTCTTT
NA	TRBD1	TRBV5-1	TRBJ2-3	CASARDRATDTQYF	TGCGCCAGCGCCAGGGACAGGGCCACAGATACGCAGTATTTT
NA	TRBD1	TRBV7-2	TRBJ1-1	CASTTGQGTNTEAFF	TGTGCCAGCACCACAGGACAGGGGACGAACACTGAAGCTTTCTTT
NA	NA	TRBV11-2	TRBJ2-5	CASSLGTFQETQYF	TGTGCCAGCAGCCTGGGGACTTTCCAAGAGACCCAGTACTTC
NA	NA	TRBV19	TRBJ1-6	CASRPGGLSIDSPLHF	TGTGCCAGTAGACCTGGGGGCTTATCTATCGATTCACCCCTCCACTTT
NA	NA	TRBV9	TRBJ2-7	CASSPRADSPGDEQYF	TGTGCCAGCAGCCCGAGGGCCGACAGCCCGGGGGACGAGCAGTACTTC
NA	TRBD1	TRBV2	TRBJ1-2	CASSEPGQGDYGYTF	TGTGCCAGCAGTGAACCCGGACAGGGGGACTATGGCTACACCTTC
NA	TRBD1	TRBV11-2	TRBJ2-6	CASSLGQGSGANVLTF	TGTGCCAGCAGCTTAGGACAGGGCTCTGGGGCCAACGTCCTGACTTTC
NA	NA	TRBV30	TRBJ2-5	CAWSTTKQETQYF	TGTGCCTGGAGTACGACTAAACAAGAGACCCAGTACTTC
once	TRBD1	TRBV6-5	TRBJ1-5	CASSSRTGDYNQPQHF	TGTGCCAGCAGTTCCCGGACAGGGGACTACAATCAGCCCCAGCATTTT